The clone carrying this TCR beta chain was seen only once. Clinical histories supplied by participants themselves formed the basis of cohort assignment. Cohort 3 recovery required two negative PCRs, clearance, or symptom resolution. The source of the sample is a study of blood T cell repertoires in COVID-19. Profiled with immunoSEQ multiplex PCR; TCRdb holds only in-frame clones, not every one. The repertoire includes roughly 280,000 clones, around 89% of them detected once, and 2% to 3% sits in the top ten. What was sequenced was PBMCs or T cells enriched from blood (not recorded which). The sequence was obtained from a woman aged 18 to 35 who had recovered from COVID-19.

CDR3: CASSPWTSGAYNEQFF. The CDR3 region has the DNA TGTGCCAGCAGCCCATGGACTAGCGGGGCTTACAATGAGCAGTTCTTC. This chain connects TRBV7-2 to TRBJ2-1; 12 bases match TRBD2. Trimming took 5 bases from V and 4 from J; bases not matched to a gene: 6. The CDR3 is made up of 16 amino acids. The germline CDR1 and CDR2 sequences are SGHTA and FQGNSA.